One and the same sample provided the 11 T cell receptor beta chains below, sequenced in a study of PD-1 blockade in classical Hodgkin lymphoma. Time point here: newly diagnosed, previously untreated cHL patient sample. Libraries were prepared by immunoSEQ multiplex PCR; TCRdb keeps only in-frame clonotypes and omits some of them. This sample has 15,000 to 20,000 clones, with around 90% found just once. The specimen was peripheral blood mononuclear cells (PBMCs). These receptors came from a human donor with classical Hodgkin lymphoma.

The chain combines TRBV10-2 with TRBJ1-1; no clear D gene. This CDR3 has 13 residues. Germline CDR1 is WSHSY and CDR2 is SAAADI. The V gene lost 5 bases and the J gene lost 3 bases, with 10 bases spanning the gap. CDR3 sequence reads: CASSPFLDTEAFF. The CDR3 coding sequence is TGCGCCAGCAGTCCCTTCCTTGACACTGAAGCTTTCTTT.

This chain connects TRBV5-1 to TRBJ2-3; D might be TRBD1 (6 bases). Per the germline V gene, CDR1 is SGHRS and CDR2 is YFSETQ. V lost 1 base to trimming and J lost 5 bases, with 11 bases between them. CDR3 size: 14 residues. CDR3 amino acids: CASSLIQGLDTQYF. The CDR3 nucleotides are TGCGCCAGCAGCTTGATCCAGGGGCTAGATACGCAGTATTTT.

The chain couples TRBV21-1 to TRBJ2-7; the DNA was not compared with TRBD2, the D call given in the table. TRBV21-1 is termed a pseudogene. This CDR3 contains 15 residues. CDR3 in DNA: TGTGCCAGCAGCATTCGAAATGCGGAGGATTACGAGCAGTACTTC. Encoded protein: CASSIRNAEDYEQYF.

The chain couples TRBV6-6 to TRBJ1-2; TRBD1 might be the D (5 bases). Per germline, CDR1 MNHNY and CDR2 SVGAGI (reference sequence). V was cut by 2 bases and J by 3 bases, with 16 bases left in between. The CDR3 runs to 16 residues. CDR3 loop: CASSYGRGAGYYGYTF. The CDR3 DNA follows: TGTGCCAGCAGTTACGGCCGGGGCGCGGGTTACTATGGCTACACCTTC.

The chain links TRBV28 to TRBJ2-4; 12 nucleotides line up with TRBD2. Losses at the gene ends were 1 base for V and 9 bases for J; bases not matched to a gene: 7. Looked up from germline, CDR1 is MDHEN and CDR2 is SYDVKM. The CDR3 contains 16 residues. This CDR3 is CASSLSTSGSFGIQYF. As DNA, the CDR3 is TGTGCCAGCAGTTTATCGACTAGCGGGAGTTTCGGCATTCAGTACTTC.

This clone turned up a few times. The chain employs TRBV27 and TRBJ2-3; 9 positions match TRBD1. CDR1 is MNHEY, CDR2 SMNVEV, per germline (reference sequence). CDR3 length equals 13 residues. Trimming took 6 bases from V and 6 from J; bases not matched to a gene: 4. The CDR3 region has the DNA TGTGCCAGCAGCTACAGGGGGCGGGATACGCAGTATTTT. This gives the protein CASSYRGRDTQYF.

The genes are TRBV6-4 and TRBJ2-1, with 11 bases identical to TRBD2. CDR1 is MRHNA, CDR2 SNTAGT, per germline. The CDR3 runs to 15 residues. After removal of 5 bases from V and 5 bases from J, the junction contained 5 bases not matched to a gene. The CDR3 here is CASSPHSGRDNEQFF. The DNA for the CDR3 is TGTGCCAGCAGTCCCCATAGCGGGAGGGACAATGAGCAGTTCTTC.

The chain links TRBV7-9 to TRBJ2-1, with a weak D call TRBD1 (5 bases). V shed 8 bases and J shed 4 bases, with 9 bases lying between them. Germline CDR1 SEHNR, CDR2 FQNEAQ (reference sequence). The CDR3 is 12 residues long. The CDR3 sequence: CASGAGYNEQFF. CDR3 in DNA: TGTGCCAGCGGGGCAGGGTACAATGAGCAGTTCTTC.

The J gene is TRBJ1-5, the V gene TRBV28; the D is unclear. V dropped 4 bases and J dropped 3 bases, with 13 bases sitting between them. The CDR3 contains 15 residues. Germline assignment: CDR1 MDHEN and CDR2 SYDVKM. The CDR3 region has the DNA TGTGCCAGCAGTTCAACGGGAGGGAACAATCAGCCCCAGCATTTT. This codes for CASSSTGGNNQPQHF.

J is TRBJ2-1 and V is TRBV18; D unclear. This CDR3 has 13 amino acids. Trimming stripped 6 bases from V and 5 bases from J, with 11 bases between. Germline V gene lookup returns CDR1 KGHSH and CDR2 LQKENI. The chain's CDR3 is CASSISVHNEQFF. In DNA, the CDR3 is TGTGCCAGCTCTATTTCGGTCCACAATGAGCAGTTCTTC.

The genes are TRBV30 and TRBJ1-4; D may be TRBD1 (6 bases). The CDR3 totals 12 residues. Germline values: CDR1 GTSNPN, CDR2 SVGIG (reference sequence). Deletions cut 5 bases from V and 7 bases from J, with 11 bases between. CDR3 in DNA: TGTGCCTGGCTAATAGGGGGTGAAAAACTGTTTTTT. Translated: CAWLIGGEKLFF.